This T cell receptor beta chain was profiled in a study of PD-1 blockade in classical Hodgkin lymphoma. The CDR3 has 12 residues. Following autologous stem cell transplantation, relapse occurred in every patient, and exposure to brentuximab vedotin varied. TCRdb keeps only in-frame clones here, not all; method: immunoSEQ multiplex PCR. Of about 58,000 clones in the sample, less than 95% were seen once. The sample here was peripheral blood mononuclear cells (PBMCs), taken before the second cycle of nivolumab. The gene calls are TRBV21-1 and TRBJ2-7. TRBV21-1 is a listed pseudogene. The clonotype was recovered from a human donor with classical Hodgkin lymphoma. The CDR3 loop is CASSKASGEQYF. The CDR3 coding sequence is TGTGCCAGCAGCAAAGCGTCTGGCGAGCAGTACTTC.